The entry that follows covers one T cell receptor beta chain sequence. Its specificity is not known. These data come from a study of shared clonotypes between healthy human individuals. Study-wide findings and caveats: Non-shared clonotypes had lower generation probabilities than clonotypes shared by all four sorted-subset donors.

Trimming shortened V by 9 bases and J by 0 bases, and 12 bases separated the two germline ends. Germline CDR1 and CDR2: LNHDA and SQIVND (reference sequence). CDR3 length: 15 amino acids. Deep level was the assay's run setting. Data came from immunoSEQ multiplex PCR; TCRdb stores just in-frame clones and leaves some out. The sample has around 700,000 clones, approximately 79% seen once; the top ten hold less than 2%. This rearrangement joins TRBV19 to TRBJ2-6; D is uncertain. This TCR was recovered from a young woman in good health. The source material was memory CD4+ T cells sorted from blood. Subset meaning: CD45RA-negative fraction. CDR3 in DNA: TGTGCCAGCTTCAACTCGGCCTCTGGGGCCAACGTCCTGACTTTC. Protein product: CASFNSASGANVLTF.